This T cell receptor (beta chain) was captured by sequencing in a study of shared clonotypes between healthy human individuals. The study, taken as a whole, reports: Generally, estimated richness proved larger in naive subsets than it did in memory subsets. Sequencing depth was a factor that was expected to affect clonotype sharing among donors.

Execution of the assay was at deep level. The method was immunoSEQ multiplex PCR; TCRdb's version includes in-frame clones alone and lacks a portion of them. This table has over 800,000 clones, 90% to 95% appearing once. A remark on this clone: Its target is not known.

The naive CD8 fraction comprised CD45RO-negative cells positively selected for CCR7 and excluded terminally differentiated effector memory CD45RA+ cells. All participating donors were Caucasian adults from Nashville, Tennessee. This receptor was taken from a man aged 30-40 years in good health. Source material: naive CD8+ T cells sorted from blood.

The CDR3 coding sequence is TGTGCCAGCAGCTCCCCGTGGGGCTGGGCCCAAGAGACCCAGTACTTC. Translation gives CASSSPWGWAQETQYF. The chain recombines TRBV7-9 with TRBJ2-5; possible D gene TRBD1, 5 bases. Trimming left V 4 bases short and J 1 base short, with 16 bases between. From germline, CDR1 is SEHNR and CDR2 FQNEAQ (reference sequence). The CDR3 spans 16 residues.